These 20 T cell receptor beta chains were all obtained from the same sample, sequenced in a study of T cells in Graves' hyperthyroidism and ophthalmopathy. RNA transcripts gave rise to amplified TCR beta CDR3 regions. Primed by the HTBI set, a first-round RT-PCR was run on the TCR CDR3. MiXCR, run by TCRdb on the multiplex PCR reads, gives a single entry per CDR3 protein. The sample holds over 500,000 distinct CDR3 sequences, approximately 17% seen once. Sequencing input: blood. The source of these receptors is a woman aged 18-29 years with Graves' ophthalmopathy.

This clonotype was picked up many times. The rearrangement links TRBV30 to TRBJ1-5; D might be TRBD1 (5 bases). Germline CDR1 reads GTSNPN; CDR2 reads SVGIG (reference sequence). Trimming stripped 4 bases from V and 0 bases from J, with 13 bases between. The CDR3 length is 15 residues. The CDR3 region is CAWTPGRVSNQPQHF. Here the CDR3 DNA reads TGTGCCTGGACCCCGGGGCGGGTTAGCAATCAGCCCCAGCATTTT.

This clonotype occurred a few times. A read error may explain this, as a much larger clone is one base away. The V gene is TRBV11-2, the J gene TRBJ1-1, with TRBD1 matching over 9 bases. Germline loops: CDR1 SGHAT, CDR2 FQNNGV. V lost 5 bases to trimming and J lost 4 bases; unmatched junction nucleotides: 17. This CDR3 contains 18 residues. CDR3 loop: CASSIGPGQGPGGTEAFF. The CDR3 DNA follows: TGTGCCAGCAGCATAGGACCGGGACAGGGACCCGGCGGCACTGAAGCTTTCTTT.

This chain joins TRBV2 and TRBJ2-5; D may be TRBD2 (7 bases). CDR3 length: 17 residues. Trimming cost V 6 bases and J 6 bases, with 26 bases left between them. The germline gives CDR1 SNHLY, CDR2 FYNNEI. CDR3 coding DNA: TGTGCCAGCAGGCCCCTCCAAGGGCGGGGGCGATTGAAGACCCAGTACTTC. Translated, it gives CASRPLQGRGRLKTQYF. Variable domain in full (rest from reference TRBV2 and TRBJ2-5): EPEVTQTPSHQVTQMGQEVILRCVPISNHLYFYWYRQILGQKVEFLVSFYNNEISEKSEIFDDQFSVERPDGSNFTLKIRSTKLEDSAMYFCASRPLQGRGRLKTQYFGPGTRLLVL.

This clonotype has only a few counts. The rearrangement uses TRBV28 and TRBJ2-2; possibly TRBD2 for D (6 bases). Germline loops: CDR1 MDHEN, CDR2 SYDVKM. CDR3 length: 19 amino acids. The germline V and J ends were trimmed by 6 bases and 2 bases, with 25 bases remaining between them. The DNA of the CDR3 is TGTGCCAGCAGGGAGGACATAGGAGGGTCCTTGGAAAACACCGGGGAGCTGTTTTTT. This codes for CASREDIGGSLENTGELFF.

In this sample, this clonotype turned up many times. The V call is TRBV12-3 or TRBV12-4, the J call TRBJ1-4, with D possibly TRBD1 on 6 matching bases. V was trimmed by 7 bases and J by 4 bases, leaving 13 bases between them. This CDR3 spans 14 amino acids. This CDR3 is CASTEGGGNEKLFF. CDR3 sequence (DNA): TGTGCCAGCACCGAGGGAGGGGGTAATGAAAAACTGTTTTTT.

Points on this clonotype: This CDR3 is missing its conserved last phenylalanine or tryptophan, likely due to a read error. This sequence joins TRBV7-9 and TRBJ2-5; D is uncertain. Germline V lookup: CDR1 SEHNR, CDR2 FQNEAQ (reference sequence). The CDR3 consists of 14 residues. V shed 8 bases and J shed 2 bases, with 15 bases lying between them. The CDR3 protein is CASSPGRRQETQYS. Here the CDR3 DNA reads TGTGCCAGCTCCCCGGGCAGGAGACAAGAGACCCAGTACTCC.

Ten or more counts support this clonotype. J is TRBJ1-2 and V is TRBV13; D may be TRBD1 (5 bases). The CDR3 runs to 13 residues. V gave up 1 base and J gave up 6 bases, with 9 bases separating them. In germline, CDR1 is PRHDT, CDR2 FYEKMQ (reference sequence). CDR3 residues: CASSLASGNGYTF. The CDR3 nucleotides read TGTGCCAGCAGCTTAGCCTCAGGGAATGGCTACACCTTC.

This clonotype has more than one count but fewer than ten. CDR3 nucleotides: TGCAGCGTTGTTTCCAGGGGCACCTACGAGCAGTACTTC. This sequence encodes CSVVSRGTYEQYF. The rearrangement links TRBV29-1 to TRBJ2-7, with a weak D call TRBD1 (6 bases). Germline V gives CDR1 SQVTM, CDR2 ANQGSEA. V was shortened by 4 bases and J by 2 bases, with 12 bases between the two germline ends. This CDR3 comprises 13 residues.

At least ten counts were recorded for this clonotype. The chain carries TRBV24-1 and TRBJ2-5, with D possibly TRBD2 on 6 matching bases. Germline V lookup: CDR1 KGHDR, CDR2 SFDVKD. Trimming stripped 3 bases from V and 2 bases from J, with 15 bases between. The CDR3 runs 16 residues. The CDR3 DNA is TGTGCCACCAGTGATGGCGGCGGGACCGATCAAGAGACCCAGTACTTC. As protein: CATSDGGGTDQETQYF.

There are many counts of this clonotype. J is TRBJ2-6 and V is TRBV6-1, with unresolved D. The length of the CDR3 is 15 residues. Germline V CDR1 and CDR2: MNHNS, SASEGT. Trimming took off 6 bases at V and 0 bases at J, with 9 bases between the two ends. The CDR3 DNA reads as TGTGCCAGCAGACCCCGGATCTCTGGGGCCAACGTCCTGACTTTC. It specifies CASRPRISGANVLTF.

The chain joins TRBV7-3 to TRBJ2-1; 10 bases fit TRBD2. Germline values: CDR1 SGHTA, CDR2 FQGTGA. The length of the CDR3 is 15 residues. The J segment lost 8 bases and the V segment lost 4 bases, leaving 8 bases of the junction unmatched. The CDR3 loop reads CASSSSGGGFDEQFF. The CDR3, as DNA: TGTGCCAGCAGCTCGAGCGGGGGGGGTTTTGATGAGCAGTTCTTC.

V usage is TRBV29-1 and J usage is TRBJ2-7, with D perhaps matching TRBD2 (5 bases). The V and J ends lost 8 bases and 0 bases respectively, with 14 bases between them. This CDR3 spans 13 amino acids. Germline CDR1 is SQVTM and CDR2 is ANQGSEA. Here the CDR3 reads CSSLPLDSYEQYF. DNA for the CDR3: TGCAGCTCCCTTCCACTAGACTCCTACGAGCAGTACTTC.

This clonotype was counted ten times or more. This chain's CDR3 is CASSLSGGLAGGVDEQFF. In DNA form, the CDR3 reads TGTGCCAGCAGTTTATCAGGGGGACTAGCGGGGGGAGTGGATGAGCAGTTCTTC. This sequence joins TRBV27 and TRBJ2-1; 15 bases map to TRBD2. V gave up 0 bases and J gave up 8 bases; unmatched junction bases: 8. CDR1 is MNHEY and CDR2 is SMNVEV in the germline V gene (reference sequence). The CDR3 consists of 18 residues.

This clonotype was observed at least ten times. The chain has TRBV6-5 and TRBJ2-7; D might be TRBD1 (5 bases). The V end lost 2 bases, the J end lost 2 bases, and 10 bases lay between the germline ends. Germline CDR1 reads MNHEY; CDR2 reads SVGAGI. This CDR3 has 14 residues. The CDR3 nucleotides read TGTGCCAGCAGTTACCTCCAGGGCCCCTACGAGCAGTACTTC. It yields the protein CASSYLQGPYEQYF.

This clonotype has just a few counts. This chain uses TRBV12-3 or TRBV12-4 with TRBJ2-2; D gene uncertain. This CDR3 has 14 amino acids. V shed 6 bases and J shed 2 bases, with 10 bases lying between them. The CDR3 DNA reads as TGTGCCAGCAGGGAGCCCCTAAACACCGGGGAGCTGTTTTTT. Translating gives CASREPLNTGELFF.

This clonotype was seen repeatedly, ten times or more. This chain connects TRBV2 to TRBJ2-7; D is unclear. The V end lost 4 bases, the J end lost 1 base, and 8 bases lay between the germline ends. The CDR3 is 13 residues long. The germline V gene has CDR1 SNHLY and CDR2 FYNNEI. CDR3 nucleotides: TGTGCCAGCAGTGTCACTCCTTCCTACGAGCAGTACTTC. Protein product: CASSVTPSYEQYF.

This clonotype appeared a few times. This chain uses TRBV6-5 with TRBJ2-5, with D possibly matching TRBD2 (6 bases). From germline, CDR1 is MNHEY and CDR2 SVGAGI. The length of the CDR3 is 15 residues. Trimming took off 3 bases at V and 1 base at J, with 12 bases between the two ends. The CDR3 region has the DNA TGTGCCAGCAGTTATGCGGGGAACTCCCAAGAGACCCAGTACTTC. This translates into CASSYAGNSQETQYF.

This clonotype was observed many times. The CDR3 coding sequence is TGTGCCAGCAGTAGCGGGGGAAGGGACCGAAACACCTTC. Amino acid sequence: CASSSGGRDRNTF. V and J are TRBV6-1 and TRBJ1-2; perhaps TRBD1 as D (5 bases). The length of the CDR3 is 13 residues. The germline CDR1 and CDR2 sequences are MNHNS and SASEGT. Between the trimmed V and J ends, which lost 5 bases and 12 bases, there was a span of 19 bases.

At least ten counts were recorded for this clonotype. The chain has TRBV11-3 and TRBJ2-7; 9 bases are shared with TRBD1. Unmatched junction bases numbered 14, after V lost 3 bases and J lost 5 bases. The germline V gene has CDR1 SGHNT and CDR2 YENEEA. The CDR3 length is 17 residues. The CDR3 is CASSLRPPGQGSDEQYF. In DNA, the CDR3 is TGTGCCAGCAGCTTGCGCCCGCCGGGACAGGGTAGCGACGAGCAGTACTTC.

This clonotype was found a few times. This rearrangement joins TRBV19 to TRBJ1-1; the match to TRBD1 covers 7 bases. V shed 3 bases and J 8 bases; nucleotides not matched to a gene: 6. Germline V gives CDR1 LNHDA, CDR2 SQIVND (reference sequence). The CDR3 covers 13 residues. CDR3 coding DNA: TGTGCCAGTAGTATGTTTGAGACAGGGGAAGCTTTCTTT. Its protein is CASSMFETGEAFF.